One sample yielded the 5 T cell receptor beta chains listed below, sequenced in a study of shared clonotypes between healthy human individuals. Measured with immunoSEQ multiplex PCR; TCRdb has only the in-frame clones, and not every one. This sample has about 2 million clones; about 95% occur once, and the top ten carry more than 0.95%. CD45RO negativity and positive selection for CCR7 defined naive CD8 cells, a population that excluded terminally differentiated effector memory CD45RA+ cells. Sequencing input: naive CD8+ T cells sorted from blood. The origin of the receptors is a young man in good health.

Notes on this clone: This sample includes further DNA sequences coding for the same CDR3. V gene TRBV5-1 combines with J gene TRBJ2-7, with 7 positions matching TRBD2. Trimming at V came to 0 bases and at J to 3 bases, leaving 3 bases not matched to a gene. The germline gives CDR1 SGHRS, CDR2 YFSETQ. The CDR3 spans 14 residues. The CDR3 DNA sequence: TGCGCCAGCAGCTTGGCGGGGGGAGGCTACGAGCAGTACTTC. Translated, it gives CASSLAGGGYEQYF.

V gene TRBV6-5 combines with J gene TRBJ1-1, with no clear D. Trimming took 4 bases from V and 3 from J, leaving 9 bases between them. The CDR3 is 13 residues long. Per germline, CDR1 MNHEY and CDR2 SVGAGI. The CDR3 nucleotides are TGTGCCAGCAGTTCCGTTGGGCACACTGAAGCTTTCTTT. It yields the protein CASSSVGHTEAFF.

This clone was detected only once. The CDR3 region is CASSDLGGSHNEQFF. CDR3 nucleotide sequence: TGTGCCAGCAGCGACCTGGGCGGGAGCCACAATGAGCAGTTCTTC. The rearrangement links TRBV5-6 to TRBJ2-1, with TRBD2 matching 7 bases. V dropped 4 bases and J dropped 5; count of bases not matched to a gene: 9. Germline CDR1 SGHDT, CDR2 YYEEEE. This CDR3 contains 15 residues.

The chain has TRBV7-9 and TRBJ2-7; 7 bases agree with TRBD1. Per the germline V gene, CDR1 is SEHNR and CDR2 is FQNEAQ (reference sequence). V was clipped by 5 bases and J by 6 bases; unmatched bases: 7. The length of the CDR3 is 13 residues. The CDR3 nucleotides read TGTGCCAGCAGCCGCCGCTCAGGGGGCGAGCAGTACTTC. Its translation is CASSRRSGGEQYF. Based on the CDR3 plus reference TRBV7-9 and TRBJ2-7, the full variable domain is DTGVSQNPRHKITKRGQNVTFRCDPISEHNRLYWYRQTLGQGPEFLTYFQNEAQLEKSRLLSDRFSAERPKGSFSTLEIQRTEQGDSAMYLCASSRRSGGEQYFGPGTRLTVT.

The rearrangement links TRBV7-9 to TRBJ2-3; 10 nucleotides agree with TRBD2. Germline loops: CDR1 SEHNR, CDR2 FQNEAQ (reference sequence). The CDR3 has 13 residues. Trimming removed 11 bases from V and 3 bases from J; junction bases left unmatched: 5. CDR3 amino acids: CAGGTSETDTQYF. CDR3 in DNA: TGTGCCGGCGGGACTAGCGAGACAGATACGCAGTATTTT.